The 3 T cell receptor beta chains presented below share a single source sample, sequenced in a study of CD8 T cell repertoires and HIV-1 epitope variants. Libraries were prepared by immunoSEQ multiplex PCR; TCRdb keeps only in-frame clonotypes and omits some of them. The sample lists 95,000 or so clones; roughly four fifths were seen once. The sequencing sample was made of uncultured baseline CD8+ T cells from peripheral blood mononuclear cells (PBMCs). These receptors all stem from a male donor with HIV.

The chain joins TRBV5-8 to TRBJ1-4, with TRBD1 matching over 8 bases. The CDR3 runs to 16 residues. The junction had 9 bases not matched to a gene; V was cut back by 4 bases and J by 4 bases. The germline CDR1 and CDR2 sequences are SGHTS and YDEGEE. As DNA, the CDR3 is TGTGCCAGCAGCGTGGGACAGGAGACCATTAATGAAAAACTGTTTTTT. As protein: CASSVGQETINEKLFF.

The chain couples TRBV13 to TRBJ2-5; no clear D gene. V was trimmed by 2 bases and J by 0 bases, leaving 4 bases between them. Germline V gives CDR1 PRHDT, CDR2 FYEKMQ (reference sequence). There are 13 residues in the CDR3. CDR3 nucleotides: TGTGCCAGCAGCTTACCATACCAAGAGACCCAGTACTTC. It codes for CASSLPYQETQYF. Combining the CDR3 with reference TRBV13 and TRBJ2-5 gives the whole variable domain AAGVIQSPRHLIKEKRETATLKCYPIPRHDTVYWYQQGPGQDPQFLISFYEKMQSDKGSIPDRFSAQQFSDYHSELNMSSLELGDSALYFCASSLPYQETQYFGPGTRLLVL.

This chain links TRBV4-1 with TRBJ2-1; D unresolved. The CDR3 has 14 residues. The germline V and J ends were trimmed by 0 bases and 4 bases, with 7 bases remaining between them. Germline CDR1 is MGHRA and CDR2 is YSYEKL. This CDR3 is CASSQEARYNEQFF. The DNA for the CDR3 is TGCGCCAGCAGCCAAGAAGCTCGTTACAATGAGCAGTTCTTC.